This TCR beta chain was sequenced during a study of CD8 T cells in ankylosing spondylitis. Study-level findings and limits: A number of the motif variants had already been described in reactive arthritis synovial fluid and blood. Significant enrichment of disease-linked clones was reportedly seen in matched ankylosing spondylitis synovial fluid. Made up of about eight highly homologous variants, a TCR beta motif appeared characteristic of ankylosing spondylitis blood.

The V end lost 1 base, the J end lost 1 base, and 5 bases lay between the germline ends. The germline gives CDR1 GTSNPN, CDR2 SVGIG (reference sequence). The CDR3 is 13 residues long. This clonotype was counted only a few times. Its antigen is currently unknown. Making use of molecular barcodes, quantitative 5'-RACE generated TCR beta libraries. A single record per CDR3 protein comes from TCRdb applying MiXCR to the 5' RACE reads. The table has fewer than 25,000 distinct CDR3 sequences, over 10% seen once. The V call is TRBV30, the J call TRBJ2-1, with no clear D. The sequencing input was blood. This clonotype was obtained from a male donor with ankylosing spondylitis or in good health (not recorded which). In DNA form, the CDR3 reads TGTGCCTGGAGTGGTCTTTCCTACAATGAGCAGTTCTTC. It specifies CAWSGLSYNEQFF.